This T cell receptor beta chain is from a study of blood T cell repertoires in COVID-19. The V end lost 5 bases, the J end lost 3 bases, and 8 bases lay between the germline ends. The CDR3 sequence is 14 residues long. Germline CDR1 and CDR2: SGHAT and FQNNGV. This table comes from immunoSEQ multiplex PCR, and its TCRdb copy is limited to in-frame clones, with some not included. The sample includes a few hundred thousand clones, approximately 85% of them seen just once. The J gene is TRBJ1-6, the V gene TRBV11-2; D not resolved. This clonotype was sampled from a woman between 65 and 79 years old with acute or convalescent COVID-19. Source material: peripheral blood. CDR3 bases: TGTGCCAGCAGCATAAACATCTATAATTCACCCCTCCACTTT. Translating gives CASSINIYNSPLHF.